This TCR beta chain was recorded in a study of identical twins. Details on this clonotype: The antigen is undetermined.

The CDR3 consists of 16 residues. From germline, CDR1 is DFQATT and CDR2 SNEGSKA (reference sequence). V lost 3 bases and J 0 bases, leaving 15 bases between the germline ends. MiXCR was run by TCRdb on the 5' RACE reads, yielding one entry per CDR3 protein. The sample lists approximately 240,000 distinct CDR3 sequences; more than 12% were seen once. Regarding the study as a whole: Twin sharing of out-of-frame TCR alpha was underestimated by models in monozygotic pairs. Among out-of-frame alpha sequences shared by twins, low generation probability occurred in excess. Cross-sectional statistics underpinned the conclusions; the same donors were not followed.

The V call is TRBV20-1, the J call TRBJ1-5; no reliable D call. This clonotype originated in a woman between 18 and 29 years old in good health. Sequences were obtained from memory (CD45RO+) T cells sorted from blood. The CDR3: CSARGGGPNSNQPQHF. The CDR3 DNA reads TGCAGTGCTAGGGGTGGAGGGCCGAATAGCAATCAGCCCCAGCATTTT.